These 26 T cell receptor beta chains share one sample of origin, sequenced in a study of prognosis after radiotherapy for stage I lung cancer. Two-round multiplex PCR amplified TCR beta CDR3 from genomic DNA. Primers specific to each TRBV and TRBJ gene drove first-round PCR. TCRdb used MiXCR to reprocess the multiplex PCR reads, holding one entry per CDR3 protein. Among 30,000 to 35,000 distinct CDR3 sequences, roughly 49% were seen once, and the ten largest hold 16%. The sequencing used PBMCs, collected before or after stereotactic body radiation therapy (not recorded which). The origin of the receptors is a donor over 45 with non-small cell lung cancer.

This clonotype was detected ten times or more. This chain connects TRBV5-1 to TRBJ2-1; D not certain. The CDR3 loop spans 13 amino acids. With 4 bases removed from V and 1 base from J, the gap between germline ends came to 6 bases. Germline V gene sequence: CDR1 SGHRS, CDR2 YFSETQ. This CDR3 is CASSRVSYNEQFF. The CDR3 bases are TGCGCCAGCAGCAGGGTTTCCTACAATGAGCAGTTCTTC.

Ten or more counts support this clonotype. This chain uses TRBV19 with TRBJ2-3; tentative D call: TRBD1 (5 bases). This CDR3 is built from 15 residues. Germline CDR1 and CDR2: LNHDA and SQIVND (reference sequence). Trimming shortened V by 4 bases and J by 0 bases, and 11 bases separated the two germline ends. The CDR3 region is CASSRWGPSTDTQYF. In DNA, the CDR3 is TGTGCCAGTAGTAGGTGGGGCCCTAGCACAGATACGCAGTATTTT.

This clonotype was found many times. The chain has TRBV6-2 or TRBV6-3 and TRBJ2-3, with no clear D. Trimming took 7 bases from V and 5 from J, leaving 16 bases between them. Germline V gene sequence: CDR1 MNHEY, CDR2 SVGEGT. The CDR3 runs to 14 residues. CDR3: CASTSRVGGDTQYF. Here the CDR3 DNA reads TGTGCCAGCACCTCAAGGGTCGGTGGAGATACGCAGTATTTT.

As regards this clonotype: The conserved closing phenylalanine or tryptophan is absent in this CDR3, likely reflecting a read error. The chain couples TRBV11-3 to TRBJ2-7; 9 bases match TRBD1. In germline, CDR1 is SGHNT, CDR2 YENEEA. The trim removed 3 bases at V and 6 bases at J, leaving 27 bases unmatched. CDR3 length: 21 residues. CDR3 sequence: CASSFRRRDRVSLGQGAEQYL. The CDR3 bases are TGTGCCAGCAGCTTCCGCCGCCGGGACAGGGTGTCGTTAGGACAGGGTGCCGAGCAGTACCTC.

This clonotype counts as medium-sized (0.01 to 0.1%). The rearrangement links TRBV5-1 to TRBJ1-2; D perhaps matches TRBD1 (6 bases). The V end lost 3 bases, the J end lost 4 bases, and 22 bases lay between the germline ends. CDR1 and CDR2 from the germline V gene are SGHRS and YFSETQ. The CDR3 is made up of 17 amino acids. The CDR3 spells CASSSSIEGGRGYGYTF. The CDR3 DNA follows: TGCGCCAGCAGCTCATCCATCGAGGGGGGCCGGGGCTATGGCTACACCTTC.

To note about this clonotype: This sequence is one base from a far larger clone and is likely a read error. In DNA form, the CDR3 reads TGTGCCAGCAGTTACTCGGGACTTCAAGAGAACCAGTACTTC. As protein: CASSYSGLQENQYF. V is TRBV6-6 and J is TRBJ2-5, with a weak D call TRBD2 (6 bases). The germline V gene has CDR1 MNHNY and CDR2 SVGAGI (reference sequence). The CDR3 is 14 residues long.

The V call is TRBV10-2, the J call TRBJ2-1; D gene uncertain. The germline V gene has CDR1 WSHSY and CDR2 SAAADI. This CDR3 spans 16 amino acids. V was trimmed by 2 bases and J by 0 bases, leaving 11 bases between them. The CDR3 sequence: CASSERASSSYNEQFF. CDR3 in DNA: TGCGCCAGCAGTGAGAGGGCCTCGAGCTCCTACAATGAGCAGTTCTTC.

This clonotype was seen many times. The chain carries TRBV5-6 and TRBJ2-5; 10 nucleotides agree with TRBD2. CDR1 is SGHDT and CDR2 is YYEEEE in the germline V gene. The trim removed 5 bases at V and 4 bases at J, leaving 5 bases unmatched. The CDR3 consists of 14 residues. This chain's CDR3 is CASRASGRGETQYF. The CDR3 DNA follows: TGTGCCAGCAGGGCTAGCGGGAGAGGAGAGACCCAGTACTTC.

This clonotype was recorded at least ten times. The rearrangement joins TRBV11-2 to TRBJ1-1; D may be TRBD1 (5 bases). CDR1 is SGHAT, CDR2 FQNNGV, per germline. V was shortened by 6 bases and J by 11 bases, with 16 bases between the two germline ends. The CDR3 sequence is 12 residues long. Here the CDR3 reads CASSFDRFGAFF. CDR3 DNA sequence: TGTGCCAGCAGTTTCGACAGATTTGGGGCTTTCTTT.

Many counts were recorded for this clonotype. CDR3 sequence: CASSKGRDRGNLGEAFF. As DNA, the CDR3 is TGTGCCAGCAGCAAGGGGAGAGACAGGGGGAATTTGGGTGAAGCTTTCTTT. This chain uses TRBV7-2 with TRBJ1-1; 9 bases are a match to TRBD1. V was pared by 5 bases and J by 7 bases, with 17 bases of the junction left unmatched. This CDR3 spans 17 amino acids. The germline gives CDR1 SGHTA, CDR2 FQGNSA.

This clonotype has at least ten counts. The CDR3 nucleotides are TGCGCCAGCAGCTTGTTTCTCGCAGGAGGAGATACGCAGTATTTT. Protein product: CASSLFLAGGDTQYF. The chain couples TRBV5-1 to TRBJ2-3; a weak D match, TRBD2 (5 bases). Between the trimmed V and J ends, which lost 1 base and 5 bases, there was a span of 14 bases. The CDR3 has 15 amino acids. In germline, CDR1 is SGHRS, CDR2 YFSETQ.

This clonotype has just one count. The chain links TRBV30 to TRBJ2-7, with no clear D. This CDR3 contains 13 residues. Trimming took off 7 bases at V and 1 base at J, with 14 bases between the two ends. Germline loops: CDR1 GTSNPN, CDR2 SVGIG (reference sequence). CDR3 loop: CAFLDYKSYEQYF. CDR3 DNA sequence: TGTGCCTTCCTTGATTACAAATCCTACGAGCAGTACTTC.

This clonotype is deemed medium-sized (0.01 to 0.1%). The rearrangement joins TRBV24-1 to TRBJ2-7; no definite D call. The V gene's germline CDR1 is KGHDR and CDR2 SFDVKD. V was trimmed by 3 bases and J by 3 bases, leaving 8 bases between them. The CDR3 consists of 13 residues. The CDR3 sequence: CATSDIFSYEQYF. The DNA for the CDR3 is TGTGCCACCAGTGATATCTTCAGCTACGAGCAGTACTTC.

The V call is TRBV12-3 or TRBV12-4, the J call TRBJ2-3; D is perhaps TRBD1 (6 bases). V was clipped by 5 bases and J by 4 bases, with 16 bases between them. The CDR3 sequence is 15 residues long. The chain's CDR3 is CASSPCQGWADTQYF. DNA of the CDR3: TGTGCCAGCAGTCCGTGTCAGGGGTGGGCAGATACGCAGTATTTT.

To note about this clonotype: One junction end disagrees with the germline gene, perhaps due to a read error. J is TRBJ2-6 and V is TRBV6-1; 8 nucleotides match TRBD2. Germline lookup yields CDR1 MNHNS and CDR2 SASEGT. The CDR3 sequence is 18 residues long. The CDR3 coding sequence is TGTGCCAGCAGTACGTCAGCGGGGGCAAGGGCTGGGGCAAACGTCATGACTTTC. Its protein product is CASSTSAGARAGANVMTF.

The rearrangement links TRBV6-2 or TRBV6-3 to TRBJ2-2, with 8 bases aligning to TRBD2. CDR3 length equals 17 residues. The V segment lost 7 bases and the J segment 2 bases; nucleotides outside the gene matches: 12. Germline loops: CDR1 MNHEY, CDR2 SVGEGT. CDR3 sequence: CASTLGLVGLNTGELFF. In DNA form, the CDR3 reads TGTGCCAGCACTTTGGGACTAGTGGGTCTCAACACCGGGGAGCTGTTTTTT.

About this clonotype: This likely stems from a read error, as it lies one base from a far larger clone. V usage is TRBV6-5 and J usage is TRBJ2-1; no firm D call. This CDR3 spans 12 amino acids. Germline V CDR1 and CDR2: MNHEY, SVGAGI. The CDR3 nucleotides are TGTGTCAGCAGTAGGGACTACAATGAGCAGTTCTTC. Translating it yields CVSSRDYNEQFF.

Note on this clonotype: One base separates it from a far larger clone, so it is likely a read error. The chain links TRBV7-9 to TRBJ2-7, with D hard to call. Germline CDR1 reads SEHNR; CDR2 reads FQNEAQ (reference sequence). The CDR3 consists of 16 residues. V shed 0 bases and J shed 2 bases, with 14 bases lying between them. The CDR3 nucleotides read TGTGCCAGCAGCTTAGCCGGTCTCTCAGGAACCTACGAGCAGTACTTC. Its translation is CASSLAGLSGTYEQYF.

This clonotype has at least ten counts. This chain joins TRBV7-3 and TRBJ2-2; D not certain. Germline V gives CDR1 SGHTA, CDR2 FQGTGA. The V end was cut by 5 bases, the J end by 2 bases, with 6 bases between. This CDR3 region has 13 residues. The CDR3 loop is CASSEPNTGELFF. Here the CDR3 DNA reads TGTGCCAGCAGCGAACCAAACACCGGGGAGCTGTTTTTT.

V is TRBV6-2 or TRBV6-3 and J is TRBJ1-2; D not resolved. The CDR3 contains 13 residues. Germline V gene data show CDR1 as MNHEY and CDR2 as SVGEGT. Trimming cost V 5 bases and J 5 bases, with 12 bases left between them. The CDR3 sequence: CASSDPGRYGYTF. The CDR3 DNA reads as TGTGCCAGCAGTGACCCCGGACGGTATGGCTACACCTTC.

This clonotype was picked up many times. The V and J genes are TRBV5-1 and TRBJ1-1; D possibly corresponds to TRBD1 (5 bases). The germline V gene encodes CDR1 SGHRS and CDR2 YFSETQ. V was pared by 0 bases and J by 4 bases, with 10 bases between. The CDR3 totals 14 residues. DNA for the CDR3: TGCGCCAGCAGCTTGGTAGGGGATGCCACTGAAGCTTTCTTT. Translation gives CASSLVGDATEAFF.

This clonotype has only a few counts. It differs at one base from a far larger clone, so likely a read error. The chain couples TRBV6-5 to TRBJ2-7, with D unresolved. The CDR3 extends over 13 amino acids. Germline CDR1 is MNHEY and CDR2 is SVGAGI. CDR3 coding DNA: TGTGCCAGCGGTTACCGGAAGGTCTACGAGCAGTACTTC. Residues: CASGYRKVYEQYF.

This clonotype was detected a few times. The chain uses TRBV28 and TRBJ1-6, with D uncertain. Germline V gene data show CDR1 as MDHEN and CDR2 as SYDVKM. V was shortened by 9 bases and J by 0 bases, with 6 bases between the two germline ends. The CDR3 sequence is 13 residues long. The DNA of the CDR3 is TGTGCCAGTACGAGCTCCTATAATTCACCCCTCCACTTT. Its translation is CASTSSYNSPLHF.

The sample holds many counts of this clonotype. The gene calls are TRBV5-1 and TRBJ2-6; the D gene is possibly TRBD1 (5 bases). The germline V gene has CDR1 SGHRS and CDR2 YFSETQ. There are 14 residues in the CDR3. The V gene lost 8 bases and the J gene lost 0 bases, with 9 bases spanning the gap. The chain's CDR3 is CASEQVSGANVLTF. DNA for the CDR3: TGCGCCAGTGAACAGGTCTCTGGGGCCAACGTCCTGACTTTC. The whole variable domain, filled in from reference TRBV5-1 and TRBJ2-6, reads KAGVTQTPRYLIKTRGQQVTLSCSPISGHRSVSWYQQTPGQGLQFLFEYFSETQRNKGNFPGRFSGRQFSNSRSEMNVSTLELGDSALYLCASEQVSGANVLTFGAGSRLTVL.

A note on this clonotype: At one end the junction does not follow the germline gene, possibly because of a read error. The DNA for the CDR3 is TGTGCCAGCAGTTACTCGATTATCCACCGTGATGAGCAGTTCTTC. Its protein product is CASSYSIIHRDEQFF. The chain employs TRBV6-4 and TRBJ2-1; D unresolved. This CDR3 contains 15 residues. Germline lookup yields CDR1 MRHNA and CDR2 SNTAGT.

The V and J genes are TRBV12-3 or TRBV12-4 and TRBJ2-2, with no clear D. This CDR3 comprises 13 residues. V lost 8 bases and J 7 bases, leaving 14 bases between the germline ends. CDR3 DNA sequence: TGTGCCAGCGGGCCATGGATGAGCGGGGAGCTGTTTTTT. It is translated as CASGPWMSGELFF.